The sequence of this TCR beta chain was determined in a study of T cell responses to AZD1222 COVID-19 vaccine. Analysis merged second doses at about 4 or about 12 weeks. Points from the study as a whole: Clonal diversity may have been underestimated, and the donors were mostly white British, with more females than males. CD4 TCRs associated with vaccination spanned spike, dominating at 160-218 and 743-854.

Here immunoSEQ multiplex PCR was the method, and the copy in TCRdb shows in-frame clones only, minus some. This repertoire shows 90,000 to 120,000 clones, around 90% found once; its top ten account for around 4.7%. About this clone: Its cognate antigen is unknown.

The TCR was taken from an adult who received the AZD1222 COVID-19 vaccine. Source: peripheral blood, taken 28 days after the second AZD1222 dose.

CDR3 sequence: CASSLGLPNEQFF. CDR3 nucleotides: TGTGCCAGCAGCTTAGGGCTTCCCAATGAGCAGTTCTTC. The chain has TRBV11-3 and TRBJ2-1; D is unclear. The CDR3 runs to 13 residues. V was shortened by 1 base and J by 6 bases, with 7 bases between the two germline ends. The V gene's germline CDR1 is SGHNT and CDR2 YENEEA.